Each of the 2 T cell receptor beta chains below was sequenced from the same sample in a study of T cell repertoires in aging, cancer and after chemotherapy. A mixed TRB-A/B primer pool amplified rearranged TRB by multiplex touch-down PCR. TCRdb reprocessed the multiplex PCR reads via MiXCR and lists one record per CDR3 protein. This table holds under 8,000 distinct CDR3 sequences, approximately 50% found once. The template was genomic DNA from peripheral blood, not RNA. Sequenced sample: blood. All receptors come from a human donor with a solid tumor.

This rearrangement joins TRBV20-1 to TRBJ2-3, with D hard to call. CDR3 length: 15 amino acids. CDR1 is DFQATT and CDR2 is SNEGSKA in the germline V gene (reference sequence). V lost 1 base and J lost 4, with 15 bases in between. Written as DNA, the CDR3 is TGCAGTGCTAGAGGTCTCTACTTAGACTCAGATACGCAGTATTTT. It codes for CSARGLYLDSDTQYF.

This rearrangement joins TRBV28 to TRBJ1-4; D possibly corresponds to TRBD1 (5 bases). The CDR3 covers 14 residues. V was clipped by 2 bases and J by 10 bases, with 14 bases between them. Germline CDR1 reads MDHEN; CDR2 reads SYDVKM. CDR3 in DNA: TGTGCCAGCAGTTTAAACGCAGGGCGCGGAAAACTGTTTTTT. Translated: CASSLNAGRGKLFF.